This T cell receptor (beta chain) was sequenced during a study of identical twins. Study observations and caveats: Models came in too low on out-of-frame TCR alpha sharing in monozygotic twins. Where beta out-of-frame sequences were concerned, excess twin sharing was weaker.

A few counts support this clonotype. Its target is not known. CDR3 length: 16 residues. V shed 5 bases and J 0 bases; nucleotides not matched to a gene: 7. Germline V lookup: CDR1 SEHNR, CDR2 FQNEAQ (reference sequence). A universal primer site was added by template switching, and unique molecular identifiers were carried by the cDNA. TCRdb reanalysed the 5' RACE reads using MiXCR and keeps one entry per CDR3 protein. The sample has 400,000 to 500,000 distinct CDR3 sequences, roughly 13% seen once; the top ten hold 0.98%. These sequences were also reported in another study, on yellow fever vaccine responses in identical twins.

The sequenced sample was CD4+ T cells sorted from blood. V and J are TRBV7-9 and TRBJ2-5, with 9 bases lining up with TRBD1. This clonotype was obtained from a woman aged 18 to 35 in good health. The CDR3 is CASSSRQGVYQETQYF. In nucleotides, the CDR3 is TGTGCCAGCAGCAGCCGACAGGGGGTGTACCAAGAGACCCAGTACTTC.